This T cell receptor beta chain was retrieved from a study of cytomegalovirus exposure and HLA in healthy donors. The study, taken as a whole, reports: The authors listed about 170 TCR beta chains as cytomegalovirus-associated.

PCR involved 60 Vbeta and 13 Jbeta primers. Study processing details: In a later analysis, around 87 million unique TCR beta chains included roughly 11 million shared by two or more donors. Repertoires were generated with immunoSEQ multiplex PCR, while TCRdb's copy carries only in-frame clones and drops some. V and J calls and clone size are copied from that table; D and trimming were computed from the DNA. The sample yields nearly 95,000 clones, about 8% seen once. This clone was detected a few times. Its antigen is currently unknown. Trimming shortened V by 8 bases and J by 6 bases, and 13 bases separated the two germline ends. Germline CDR1 SNHLY, CDR2 FYNNEI. The CDR3 runs to 12 residues.

The V call is TRBV2, the J call TRBJ1-2; a weak D match, TRBD1 (5 bases). The sequence was collected from a man aged 50 to 60 in good health and CMV-seronegative. The sequenced sample was PBMCs. CDR3 sequence: CASGQAGHGYTF. The DNA for the CDR3 is TGTGCCAGCGGTCAGGCGGGGCATGGCTACACCTTC.